Sequencing of this T cell receptor beta chain was carried out in a study of early T cells in non-severe SARS-CoV-2 infection. Germline-derived CDR1 and CDR2 are MGHDK and SYGVNS. The J segment lost 3 bases and the V segment lost 8 bases, leaving 7 bases of the junction unmatched. This CDR3 comprises 14 residues. The library protocol tagged individual cDNA molecules with unique molecular identifiers. TCRdb reanalysed the 5' RACE reads using MiXCR and keeps one entry per CDR3 protein. The data contain tens of thousands of distinct CDR3 sequences, 8% to 10% of them singletons. This clonotype showed up many times.

This clonotype was obtained from an adult who was a healthcare worker with PCR-confirmed SARS-CoV-2 infection or an uninfected control (not recorded which). This chain joins TRBV25-1 and TRBJ2-7; 10 nucleotides agree with TRBD1. Sample: whole blood. The CDR3 reads CASGQGEVLYEQYF. The CDR3 nucleotides are TGTGCCAGCGGACAGGGGGAGGTCCTCTACGAGCAGTACTTC.